One TCR beta chain is described in this entry. Germline V gives CDR1 SGHRS, CDR2 YFSETQ. The CDR3 runs 14 residues. Trimming cost V 0 bases and J 5 bases, with 9 bases left between them. Here immunoSEQ multiplex PCR was the method, and the copy in TCRdb shows in-frame clones only, minus some. The sample shows 90,000 or so clones, 91% of them seen only once. The data belong to a study of OX40 agonist ivuxolimab in advanced cancers. Study overall: Prior therapy, whether anti-PD-1, anti-PD-L1 or anti-CTLA-4, was allowed, and approximately 37% had some. Partial responses occurred in Three dose-escalation patients, one with hepatocellular carcinoma and two with cutaneous melanoma.

It was autoimmune disease history or systemic immunosuppression that excluded patients. J is TRBJ1-5 and V is TRBV5-1; D not certain. This material consisted of CD4+ or CD8+ T cells sorted from blood, taken in a trial of the OX40 agonist ivuxolimab. The TCR sequence derives from an adult with an advanced solid tumor such as melanoma, head and neck, liver or kidney cancer. CDR3 loop: CASSLGTDDQPQHF. The DNA of the CDR3 is TGCGCCAGCAGCTTGGGTACGGATGATCAGCCCCAGCATTTT.